These T cell receptor beta chains were read from a single sample in a study of response to subunit inactivated influenza vaccine. MiXCR, applied by TCRdb to the RT-PCR reads, yields one record per CDR3 protein. The sample includes approximately 530,000 distinct CDR3 sequences, about an eighth of them seen just once. This sample comprised PBMCs from blood, obtained about 40 days after vaccination. The receptors stem from a man between 45 and 60 years old who received an inactivated influenza vaccine. Each CDR3 is given with its conserved first and last residue. A D gene is named only where the DNA matches it firmly. Not every row has a clone size; where given, it reads once, few, many or a size class.

TRBV29-1	TRBJ2-5	few	.	TGCAGCGTCCAGTGGGGGGAAGAGACCCAGTACTTC	CSVQWGEETQYF
TRBV20-1	TRBJ1-5	few	.	TGCAGTGCTAGGACGGACACCCGCAACGCGCCCCAGCATTTT	CSARTDTRNAPQHF
TRBV14	TRBJ1-1	.	.	TGTGCCAGCAGCCAGTTGCAGGGTCCCTTCGAAGCTTTCTTT	CASSQLQGPFEAFF
TRBV5-1	TRBJ2-1	.	TRBD2	TGCGCCAGCAGCTCCCGGACTAGCGACAATGAGCAGTTCTTC	CASSSRTSDNEQFF
TRBV5-6	TRBJ2-7	few	.	TGTGCCAGCATGGGGGGGCAGACCTACGAGCAGTACTTC	CASMGGQTYEQYF
TRBV6-5	TRBJ1-2	few	.	TGTGTCAGCTTCGGGGATGGCTACACCTTC	CVSFGDGYTF
TRBV11-2	TRBJ2-5	.	.	TGTGCCAGCAGACGAGTCCGGGGGCCGCAAGAGACCCAGTACTTC	CASRRVRGPQETQYF
TRBV6-1	TRBJ1-1	.	.	TGTGCCAGCAGTGAAGTTCGCACTGAAGCTTTCTTT	CASSEVRTEAFF
TRBV20-1	TRBJ2-7	.	.	TGCAGTGCTAGAGATTTGGCCGGCTCCTACGAGCAGTACTTC	CSARDLAGSYEQYF
TRBV11-3	TRBJ2-3	many	.	TGTGCCAGCAGCTTTCTCTCAACTAGGGATACGCAGTATTTT	CASSFLSTRDTQYF
TRBV3-1	TRBJ1-2	.	.	TGTGCCAGCAGCCAAGAAGGCGACAGATACTATGGCTACACCTTC	CASSQEGDRYYGYTF
TRBV5-1	TRBJ1-6	few	.	TGCGCCAGCAGCCTCCGAGGAGGAGAGGGTAATTCACCCCTCCACTTT	CASSLRGGEGNSPLHF
TRBV4-3	TRBJ1-1	many	.	TGCGCCAGCAGCCAAGATATTAAGGGTAAGACTGAAGCTTTCTTT	CASSQDIKGKTEAFF
TRBV30	TRBJ1-5	.	.	TGTGCCTGGACCCGGGGTGAGGCGGGGCAGCCCCAGCATTTT	CAWTRGEAGQPQHF
TRBV9	TRBJ2-5	few	TRBD2	TGTGCCAGCAGCGTAGCGGCTAGCGGGAGAGGGGCCCAAGAGACCCAGTACTTC	CASSVAASGRGAQETQYF
TRBV12-3/TRBV12-4	TRBJ2-5	few	TRBD1	TGTGCCAGCAGTGGGGGACAGCTCAAGACCCAGTACTTC	CASSGGQLKTQYF
TRBV20-1	TRBJ1-3	few	.	TGCAGTGCTAGTCCCACCACAGCAGCTGGAAACACCATATATTTT	CSASPTTAAGNTIYF
TRBV3-2	TRBJ2-7	few	.	TGTGCCAGCAGCCAAGGTTGGGATGGACAGGACGAGCAGTACTTC	CASSQGWDGQDEQYF
TRBV6-2/TRBV6-3	TRBJ2-4	.	.	TGTGCCAGCAGACTCATCGGTACTTCCAAAAACATTCAGTACTTC	CASRLIGTSKNIQYF
TRBV9	TRBJ2-2	.	TRBD2	TGTGCCAGCCTCCCGGGACTAAACACCGGGGAGCTGTTTTTT	CASLPGLNTGELFF
TRBV5-1	TRBJ1-6	few	.	TGCGCCAGCAGCTTGGGGGGGCTTAATTCACCCCTCCACTTT	CASSLGGLNSPLHF
TRBV6-5	TRBJ2-3	few	.	TGTGCCAGCAGTTACGCCCGGGGACCTAGCACAGATACGCAGTATTTT	CASSYARGPSTDTQYF
TRBV7-2	TRBJ2-3	few	TRBD2	TGTGCCAGCAGCTTAGTTGCTATAGCGGGGGGTATAGATACGCAGTATTTT	CASSLVAIAGGIDTQYF